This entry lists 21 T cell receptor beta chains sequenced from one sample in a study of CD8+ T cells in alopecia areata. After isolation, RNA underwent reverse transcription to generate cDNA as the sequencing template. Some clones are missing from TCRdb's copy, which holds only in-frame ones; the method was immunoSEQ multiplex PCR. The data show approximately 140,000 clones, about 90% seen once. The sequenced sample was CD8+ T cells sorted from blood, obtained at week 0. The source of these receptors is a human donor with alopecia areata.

CDR3 protein: CASSSGTGVISYNEQFF. The CDR3 DNA reads as TGTGCCAGCAGCTCCGGGACAGGGGTCATCTCCTACAATGAGCAGTTCTTC. The V call is TRBV7-2, the J call TRBJ2-1; 10 bases align to TRBD1. Germline loops: CDR1 SGHTA, CDR2 FQGNSA. The CDR3 runs 17 residues. V lost 4 bases to trimming and J lost 0 bases; unmatched junction nucleotides: 6. The full variable domain, completed using reference TRBV7-2 and TRBJ2-1, is GAGVSQSPSNKVTEKGKDVELRCDPISGHTALYWYRQSLGQGLEFLIYFQGNSAPDKSGLPSDRFSAERTGGSVSTLTIQRTQQEDSAVYLCASSSGTGVISYNEQFFGPGTRLTVL.

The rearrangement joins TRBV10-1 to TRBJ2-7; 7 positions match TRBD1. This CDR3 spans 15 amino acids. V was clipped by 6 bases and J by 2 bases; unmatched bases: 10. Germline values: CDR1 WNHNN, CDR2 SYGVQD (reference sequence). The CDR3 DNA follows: TGCGCCAGCAGGGACAGGAGCATGTCTACCTACGAGCAGTACTTC. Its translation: CASRDRSMSTYEQYF.

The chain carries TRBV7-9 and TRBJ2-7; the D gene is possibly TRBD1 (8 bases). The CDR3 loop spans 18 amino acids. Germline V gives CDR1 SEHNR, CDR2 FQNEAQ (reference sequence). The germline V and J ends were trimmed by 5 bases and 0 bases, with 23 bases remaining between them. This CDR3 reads CASSPTQLTGEGSYEQYF. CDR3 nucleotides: TGTGCCAGCAGCCCGACTCAATTGACAGGGGAGGGCTCCTACGAGCAGTACTTC.

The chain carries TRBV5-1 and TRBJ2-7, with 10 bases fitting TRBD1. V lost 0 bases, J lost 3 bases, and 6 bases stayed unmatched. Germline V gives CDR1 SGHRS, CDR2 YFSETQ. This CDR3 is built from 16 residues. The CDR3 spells CASSLVIGTGDYEQYF. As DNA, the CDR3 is TGCGCCAGCAGCTTGGTTATCGGGACAGGGGACTACGAGCAGTACTTC. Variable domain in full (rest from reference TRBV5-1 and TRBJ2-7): KAGVTQTPRYLIKTRGQQVTLSCSPISGHRSVSWYQQTPGQGLQFLFEYFSETQRNKGNFPGRFSGRQFSNSRSEMNVSTLELGDSALYLCASSLVIGTGDYEQYFGPGTRLTVT.

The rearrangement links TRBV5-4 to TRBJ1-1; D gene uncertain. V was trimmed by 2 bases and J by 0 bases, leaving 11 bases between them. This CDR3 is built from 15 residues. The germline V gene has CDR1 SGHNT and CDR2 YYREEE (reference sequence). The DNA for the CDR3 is TGTGCCAGCAGCTTATATACACCGATGAACACTGAAGCTTTCTTT. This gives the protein CASSLYTPMNTEAFF.

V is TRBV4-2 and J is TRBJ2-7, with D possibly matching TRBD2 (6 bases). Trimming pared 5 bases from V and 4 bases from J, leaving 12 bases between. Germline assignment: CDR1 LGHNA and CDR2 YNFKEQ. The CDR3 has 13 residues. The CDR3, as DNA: TGTGCCAGCAGCGCGGGACTCTCTTACGAGCAGTACTTC. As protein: CASSAGLSYEQYF.

The CDR3 spells CASSVGTAYEQYF. Written as DNA, the CDR3 is TGTGCCAGCAGCGTAGGGACAGCCTACGAGCAGTACTTC. The chain carries TRBV9 and TRBJ2-7, with TRBD1 as a possible D gene (6 bases). The length of the CDR3 is 13 residues. Trimming cost V 0 bases and J 2 bases, with 6 bases left between them. Germline loops: CDR1 SGDLS, CDR2 YYNGEE.

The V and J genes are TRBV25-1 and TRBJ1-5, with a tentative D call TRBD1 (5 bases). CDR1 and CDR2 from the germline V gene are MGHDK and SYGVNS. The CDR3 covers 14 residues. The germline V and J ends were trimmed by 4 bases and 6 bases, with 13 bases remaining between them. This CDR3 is CASSVGEGSQPQHF. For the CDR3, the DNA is TGTGCCAGCAGTGTCGGAGAGGGGAGTCAGCCCCAGCATTTT.

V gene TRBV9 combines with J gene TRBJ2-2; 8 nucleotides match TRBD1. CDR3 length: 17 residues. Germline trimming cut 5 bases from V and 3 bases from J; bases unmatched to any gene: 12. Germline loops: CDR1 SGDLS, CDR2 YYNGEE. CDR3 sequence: CASRGRGREPDTGELFF. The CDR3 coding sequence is TGTGCCAGCAGAGGCAGGGGGCGGGAACCGGACACCGGGGAGCTGTTTTTT.

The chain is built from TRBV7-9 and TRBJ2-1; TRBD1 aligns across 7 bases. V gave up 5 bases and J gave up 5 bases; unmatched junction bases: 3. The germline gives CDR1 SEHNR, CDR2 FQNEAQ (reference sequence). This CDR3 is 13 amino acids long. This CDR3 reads CASSPGQNNEQFF. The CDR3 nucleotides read TGTGCCAGCAGCCCGGGACAGAACAATGAGCAGTTCTTC.

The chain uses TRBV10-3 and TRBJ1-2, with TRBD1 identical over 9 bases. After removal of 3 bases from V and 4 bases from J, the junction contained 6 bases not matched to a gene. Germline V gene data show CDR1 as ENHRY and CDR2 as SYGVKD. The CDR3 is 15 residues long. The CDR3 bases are TGTGCCATCAGTGATCCGGACAGGGGTGGCTATGGCTACACCTTC. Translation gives CAISDPDRGGYGYTF.

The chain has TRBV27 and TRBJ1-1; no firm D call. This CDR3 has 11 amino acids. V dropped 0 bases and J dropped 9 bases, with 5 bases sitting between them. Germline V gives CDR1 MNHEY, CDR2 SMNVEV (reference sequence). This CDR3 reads CASSLSGQAFF. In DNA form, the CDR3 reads TGTGCCAGCAGTTTATCGGGTCAAGCTTTCTTT.

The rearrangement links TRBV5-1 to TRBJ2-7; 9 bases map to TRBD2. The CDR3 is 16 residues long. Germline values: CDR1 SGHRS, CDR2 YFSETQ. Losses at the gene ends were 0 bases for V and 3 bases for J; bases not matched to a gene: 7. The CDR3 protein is CASSLAVAGADYEQYF. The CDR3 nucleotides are TGCGCCAGCAGCTTGGCGGTAGCGGGGGCGGACTACGAGCAGTACTTC.

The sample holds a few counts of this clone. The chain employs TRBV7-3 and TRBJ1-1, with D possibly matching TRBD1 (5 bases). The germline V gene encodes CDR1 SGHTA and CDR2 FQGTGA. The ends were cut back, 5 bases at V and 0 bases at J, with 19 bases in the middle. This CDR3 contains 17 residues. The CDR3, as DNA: TGTGCCAGCAGCCCCGGGGAGGGGTGGCCCTTGAACACTGAAGCTTTCTTT. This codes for CASSPGEGWPLNTEAFF.

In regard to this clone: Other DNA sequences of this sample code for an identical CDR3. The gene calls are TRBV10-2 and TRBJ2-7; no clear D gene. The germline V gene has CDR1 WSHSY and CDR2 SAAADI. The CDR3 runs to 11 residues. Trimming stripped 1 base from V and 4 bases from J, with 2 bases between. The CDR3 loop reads CASSEFYEQYF. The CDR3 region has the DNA TGCGCCAGCAGTGAGTTTTACGAGCAGTACTTC.

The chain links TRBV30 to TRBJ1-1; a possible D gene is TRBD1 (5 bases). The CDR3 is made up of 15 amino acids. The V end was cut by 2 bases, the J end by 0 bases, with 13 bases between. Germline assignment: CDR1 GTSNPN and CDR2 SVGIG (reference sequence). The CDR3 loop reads CAWSSRVGMNTEAFF. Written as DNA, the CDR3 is TGTGCCTGGAGTTCCAGGGTGGGAATGAACACTGAAGCTTTCTTT.

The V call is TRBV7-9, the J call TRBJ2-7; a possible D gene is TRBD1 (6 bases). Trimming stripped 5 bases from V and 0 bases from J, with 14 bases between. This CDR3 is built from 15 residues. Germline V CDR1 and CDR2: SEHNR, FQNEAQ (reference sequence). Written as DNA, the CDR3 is TGTGCCAGCAGCCGGGACACCTATGACTCCTACGAGCAGTACTTC. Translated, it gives CASSRDTYDSYEQYF.

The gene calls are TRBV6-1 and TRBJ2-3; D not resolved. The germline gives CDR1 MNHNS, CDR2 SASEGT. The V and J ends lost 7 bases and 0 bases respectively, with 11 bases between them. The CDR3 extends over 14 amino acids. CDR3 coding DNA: TGTGCCAGCACGTGGCTTTCTAGCACAGATACGCAGTATTTT. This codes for CASTWLSSTDTQYF.

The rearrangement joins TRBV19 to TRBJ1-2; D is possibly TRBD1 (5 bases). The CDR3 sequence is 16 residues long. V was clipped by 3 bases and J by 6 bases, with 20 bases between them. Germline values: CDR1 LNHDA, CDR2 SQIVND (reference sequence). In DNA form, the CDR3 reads TGTGCCAGTAGTATTCTCAGCGTGGCGGGGCAGGATGGCTACACCTTC. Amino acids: CASSILSVAGQDGYTF. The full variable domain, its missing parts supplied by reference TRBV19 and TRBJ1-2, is DGGITQSPKYLFRKEGQNVTLSCEQNLNHDAMYWYRQDPGQGLRLIYYSQIVNDFQKGDIAEGYSVSREKKESFPLTVTSAQKNPTAFYLCASSILSVAGQDGYTFGSGTRLTVV.

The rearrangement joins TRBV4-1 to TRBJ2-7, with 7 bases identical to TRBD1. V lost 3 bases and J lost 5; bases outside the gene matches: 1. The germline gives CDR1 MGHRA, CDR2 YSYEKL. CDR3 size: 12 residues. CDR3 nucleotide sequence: TGCGCCAGCAGCCAGACAGGGAACGAGCAGTACTTC. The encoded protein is CASSQTGNEQYF.

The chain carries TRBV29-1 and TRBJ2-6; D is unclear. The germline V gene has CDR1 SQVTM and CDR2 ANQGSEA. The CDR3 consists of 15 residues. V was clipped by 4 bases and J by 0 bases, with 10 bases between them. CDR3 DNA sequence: TGCAGCGTTGTCTGGCAAAACTCTGGGGCCAACGTCCTGACTTTC. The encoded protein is CSVVWQNSGANVLTF.